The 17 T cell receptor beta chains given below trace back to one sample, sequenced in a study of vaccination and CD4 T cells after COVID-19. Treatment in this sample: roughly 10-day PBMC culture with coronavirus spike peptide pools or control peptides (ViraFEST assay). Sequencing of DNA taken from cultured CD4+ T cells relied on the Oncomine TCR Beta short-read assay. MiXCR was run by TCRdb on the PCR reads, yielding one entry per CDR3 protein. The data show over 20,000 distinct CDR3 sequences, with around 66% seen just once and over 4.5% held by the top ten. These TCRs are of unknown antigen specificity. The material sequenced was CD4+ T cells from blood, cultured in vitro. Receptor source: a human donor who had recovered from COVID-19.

The CDR3 is CASSRRWGEAFF. DNA for the CDR3: TGTGCCAGCAGTCGTAGGTGGGGTGAAGCTTTCTTT. The V gene is TRBV9, the J gene TRBJ1-1; D is undetermined. Germline V gene data show CDR1 as SGDLS and CDR2 as YYNGEE. The CDR3 is made up of 12 amino acids. V lost 5 bases to trimming and J lost 7 bases, with 12 bases between them.

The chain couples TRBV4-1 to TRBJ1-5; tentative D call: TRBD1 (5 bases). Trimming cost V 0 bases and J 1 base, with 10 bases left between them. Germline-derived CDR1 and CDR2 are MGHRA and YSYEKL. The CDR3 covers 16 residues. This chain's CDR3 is CASSQDGRESNQPQHF. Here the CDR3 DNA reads TGCGCCAGCAGCCAAGATGGCAGGGAGAGCAATCAGCCCCAGCATTTT.

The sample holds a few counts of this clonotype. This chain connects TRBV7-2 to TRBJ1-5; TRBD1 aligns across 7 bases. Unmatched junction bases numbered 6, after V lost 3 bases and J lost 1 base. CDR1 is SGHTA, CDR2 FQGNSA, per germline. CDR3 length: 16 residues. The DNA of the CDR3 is TGTGCCAGCAGCTTTAGCCGGGACAGAAGCAATCAGCCCCAGCATTTT. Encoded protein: CASSFSRDRSNQPQHF.

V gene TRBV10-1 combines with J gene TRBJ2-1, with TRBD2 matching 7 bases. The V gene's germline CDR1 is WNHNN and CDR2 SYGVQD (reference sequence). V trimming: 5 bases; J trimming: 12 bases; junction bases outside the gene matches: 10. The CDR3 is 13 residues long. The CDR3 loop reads CASSSTLAELQFF. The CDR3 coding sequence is TGCGCCAGCAGTTCTACCCTAGCGGAGCTGCAGTTCTTC.

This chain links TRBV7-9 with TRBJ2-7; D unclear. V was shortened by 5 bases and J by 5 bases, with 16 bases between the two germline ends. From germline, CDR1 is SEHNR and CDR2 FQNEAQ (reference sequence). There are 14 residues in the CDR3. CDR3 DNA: TGTGCCAGCAGCGACGGACGGAGCCTCAACGAGCAGTACTTC. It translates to CASSDGRSLNEQYF.

The CDR3 DNA is TGCAGTGCTACAAGACAAATCTATAGCAATCAGCCCCAGCATTTT. Translation gives CSATRQIYSNQPQHF. The chain uses TRBV20-1 and TRBJ1-5; D call uncertain. The germline V gene encodes CDR1 DFQATT and CDR2 SNEGSKA (reference sequence). CDR3 length: 15 amino acids. With 4 bases removed from V and 0 bases from J, the gap between germline ends came to 13 bases.

The CDR3 DNA reads TGTGCCACCAGCAGAGCCCTCGGGACCCAGTACTTC. Amino acids: CATSRALGTQYF. The chain combines TRBV15 with TRBJ2-5; D is unresolved. The ends were cut back, 1 base at V and 7 bases at J, with 7 bases in the middle. Germline V CDR1 and CDR2: LNHNV, YYDKDF (reference sequence). The CDR3 totals 12 residues.

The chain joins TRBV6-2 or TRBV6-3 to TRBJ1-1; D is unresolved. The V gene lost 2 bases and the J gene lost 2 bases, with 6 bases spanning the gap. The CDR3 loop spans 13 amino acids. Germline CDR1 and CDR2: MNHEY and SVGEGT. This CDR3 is CASSYLGNTEAFF. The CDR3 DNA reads TGTGCCAGCAGTTACCTCGGAAACACTGAAGCTTTCTTT.

The CDR3 reads CSAPSRAKGEKLFF. Written as DNA, the CDR3 is TGCAGTGCCCCTTCGCGGGCCAAGGGTGAAAAACTGTTTTTT. The V call is TRBV20-1, the J call TRBJ1-4, with no clear D. The CDR3 consists of 14 residues. V lost 6 bases to trimming and J lost 7 bases, with 18 bases between them. The germline CDR1 and CDR2 sequences are DFQATT and SNEGSKA (reference sequence).

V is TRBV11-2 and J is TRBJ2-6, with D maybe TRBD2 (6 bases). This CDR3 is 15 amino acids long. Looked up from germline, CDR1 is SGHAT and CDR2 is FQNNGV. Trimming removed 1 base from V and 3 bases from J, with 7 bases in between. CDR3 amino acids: CASSLGGDGANVLTF. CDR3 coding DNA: TGTGCCAGCAGCTTAGGGGGGGATGGGGCCAACGTCCTGACTTTC.

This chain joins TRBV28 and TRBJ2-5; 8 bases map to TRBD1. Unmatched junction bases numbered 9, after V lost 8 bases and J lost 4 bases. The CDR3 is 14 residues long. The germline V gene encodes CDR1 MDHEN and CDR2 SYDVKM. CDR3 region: CASARGQGAETQYF. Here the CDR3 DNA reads TGTGCCAGCGCCCGGGGGCAGGGGGCAGAGACCCAGTACTTC.

CDR3: CASSIGGTSSNQPQHF. CDR3 coding DNA: TGTGCCAGTAGTATAGGGGGGACATCGTCCAATCAGCCCCAGCATTTT. The chain links TRBV19 to TRBJ1-5; TRBD1 might be the D (6 bases). V dropped 1 base and J dropped 3 bases, with 13 bases sitting between them. The CDR3 has 16 amino acids. Germline V gene sequence: CDR1 LNHDA, CDR2 SQIVND (reference sequence).

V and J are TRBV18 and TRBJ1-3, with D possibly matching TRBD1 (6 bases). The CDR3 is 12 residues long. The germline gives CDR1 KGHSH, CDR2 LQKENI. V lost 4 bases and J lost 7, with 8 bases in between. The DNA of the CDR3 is TGTGCCAGCTCACAGCAGGGGAACACCATATATTTT. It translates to CASSQQGNTIYF. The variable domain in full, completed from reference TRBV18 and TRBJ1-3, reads NAGVMQNPRHLVRRRGQEARLRCSPMKGHSHVYWYRQLPEEGLKFMVYLQKENIIDESGMPKERFSAEFPKEGPSILRIQQVVRGDSAAYFCASSQQGNTIYFGEGSWLTVV.

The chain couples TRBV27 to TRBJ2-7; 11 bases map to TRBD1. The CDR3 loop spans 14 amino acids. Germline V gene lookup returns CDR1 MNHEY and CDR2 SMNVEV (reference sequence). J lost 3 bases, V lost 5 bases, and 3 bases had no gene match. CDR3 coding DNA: TGTGCCAGCAGTGGACAGGGGGCGAACTACGAGCAGTACTTC. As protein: CASSGQGANYEQYF.

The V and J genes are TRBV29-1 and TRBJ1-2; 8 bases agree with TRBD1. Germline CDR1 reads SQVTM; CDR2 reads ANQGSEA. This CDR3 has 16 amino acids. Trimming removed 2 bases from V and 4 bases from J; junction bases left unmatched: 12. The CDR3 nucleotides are TGCAGCGTTGAACCCGGACAGGGCGGTACTATCTATGGCTACACCTTC. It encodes CSVEPGQGGTIYGYTF.

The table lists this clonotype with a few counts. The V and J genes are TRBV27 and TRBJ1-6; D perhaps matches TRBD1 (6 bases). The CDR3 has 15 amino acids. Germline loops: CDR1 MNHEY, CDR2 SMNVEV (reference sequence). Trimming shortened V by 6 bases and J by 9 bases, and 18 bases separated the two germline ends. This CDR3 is CASRRRGSSFSPLHF. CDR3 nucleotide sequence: TGTGCCAGCAGACGCAGGGGATCTTCTTTTTCACCCCTCCACTTT.

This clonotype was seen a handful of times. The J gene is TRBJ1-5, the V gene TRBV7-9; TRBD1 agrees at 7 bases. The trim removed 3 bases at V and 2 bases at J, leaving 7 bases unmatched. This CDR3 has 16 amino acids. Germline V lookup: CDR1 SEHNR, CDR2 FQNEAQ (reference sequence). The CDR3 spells CASSFTGARGNQPQHF. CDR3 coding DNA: TGTGCCAGCAGCTTCACAGGGGCGCGGGGCAATCAGCCCCAGCATTTT.